One and the same sample provided the 31 T cell receptor beta chains below, sequenced in a study of shared clonotypes between healthy human individuals. Terminally differentiated effector memory CD45RA+ cells were excluded by CCR7 positive selection of CD45RO-negative cells. Profiling relied on immunoSEQ multiplex PCR, and the TCRdb table lists in-frame clones only, not all of them. This sample yields around 2,000,000 clones, of which around 93% are seen a single time; under 2% belongs to the top ten. Sequencing input: naive CD8+ T cells from PBMCs. Receptor source: a man between 18 and 29 years old in good health. Some clones in this sample may be carry-over from other donors' samples.

This clone was counted a single time. The rearrangement joins TRBV7-9 to TRBJ2-5; D remains ambiguous. CDR1 and CDR2 (germline): SEHNR, FQNEAQ (reference sequence). The CDR3 contains 16 residues. V was trimmed by 1 base and J by 4 bases, leaving 16 bases between them. CDR3 sequence (DNA): TGTGCCAGCAGCTTAGGACCGCTCAAGGACGTAGAGACCCAGTACTTC. Protein product: CASSLGPLKDVETQYF.

This clone was seen just once. The chain joins TRBV15 to TRBJ2-1, with D maybe TRBD2 (5 bases). The germline gives CDR1 LNHNV, CDR2 YYDKDF (reference sequence). The CDR3 sequence is 14 residues long. V was cut by 3 bases and J by 5 bases, with 11 bases left in between. CDR3 sequence: CATSSILGDNEQFF. The CDR3 region has the DNA TGTGCCACCAGCAGCATCTTGGGAGACAATGAGCAGTTCTTC.

The chain joins TRBV6-1 to TRBJ2-6; 7 bases are shared with TRBD2. This CDR3 comprises 14 residues. The germline gives CDR1 MNHNS, CDR2 SASEGT. J gave up 3 bases and V 8 bases, and 4 bases lay outside the gene matches. The CDR3 sequence: CASAGTIGANVLTF. DNA for the CDR3: TGTGCCAGCGCGGGGACTATTGGGGCCAACGTCCTGACTTTC.

V and J are TRBV9 and TRBJ2-3; 8 bases agree with TRBD2. This CDR3 comprises 15 residues. The V gene's germline CDR1 is SGDLS and CDR2 YYNGEE. Unmatched junction bases numbered 8, after V lost 6 bases and J lost 2 bases. The CDR3 nucleotides are TGTGCCAGCACGGTCGGGGGGGGCCACACAGATACGCAGTATTTT. Its translation: CASTVGGGHTDTQYF.

V and J are TRBV11-2 and TRBJ2-3, with D maybe TRBD1 (5 bases). Deletions cut 6 bases from V and 1 base from J, with 17 bases between. The CDR3 consists of 16 residues. Germline V gene sequence: CDR1 SGHAT, CDR2 FQNNGV. The CDR3 reads CASSHTQALGTDTQYF. CDR3 DNA sequence: TGTGCCAGCAGTCACACACAGGCGCTGGGCACAGATACGCAGTATTTT.

V gene TRBV9 combines with J gene TRBJ2-7; 9 bases line up with TRBD1. J gave up 0 bases and V 2 bases, and 6 bases lay outside the gene matches. The length of the CDR3 is 16 residues. CDR1 SGDLS and CDR2 YYNGEE come from the germline V gene. The CDR3 reads CASSVEGTGSSYEQYF. CDR3 nucleotide sequence: TGTGCCAGCAGCGTGGAGGGGACAGGGAGCTCCTACGAGCAGTACTTC.

This clone was observed a handful of times. The chain combines TRBV28 with TRBJ1-1, with D unresolved. There are 12 residues in the CDR3. Trimming removed 3 bases from V and 3 bases from J, with 5 bases in between. Per the germline V gene, CDR1 is MDHEN and CDR2 is SYDVKM. The DNA for the CDR3 is TGTGCCAGCAGTTTTCCGTACACTGAAGCTTTCTTT. Its protein product is CASSFPYTEAFF.

V usage is TRBV19 and J usage is TRBJ1-5, with D hard to call. This CDR3 contains 16 residues. CDR1 and CDR2 from the germline V gene are LNHDA and SQIVND (reference sequence). Between the trimmed V and J ends, which lost 3 bases and 0 bases, there was a span of 12 bases. CDR3 in DNA: TGTGCCAGTAGTATCGTGTCCGGGTATAGCAATCAGCCCCAGCATTTT. Amino acids: CASSIVSGYSNQPQHF.

This chain uses TRBV5-1 with TRBJ1-1, with 10 bases that match TRBD1. V trimming: 0 bases; J trimming: 4 bases; junction bases outside the gene matches: 9. Germline V CDR1 and CDR2: SGHRS, YFSETQ. CDR3 length: 17 amino acids. CDR3 nucleotide sequence: TGCGCCAGCAGCTTGGCCGGGACAGGGGAACTTTCCACTGAAGCTTTCTTT. As protein: CASSLAGTGELSTEAFF.

This clone was seen only once. The rearrangement links TRBV11-3 to TRBJ2-1; 7 nucleotides match TRBD2. J gave up 5 bases and V 3 bases, and 10 bases lay outside the gene matches. CDR3 length: 16 residues. In germline, CDR1 is SGHNT, CDR2 YENEEA. For the CDR3, the DNA is TGTGCCAGCAGCTTCGCCTTTCGCGGGAGAAACAATGAGCAGTTCTTC. Protein sequence: CASSFAFRGRNNEQFF. Full variable domain (rest looked up from reference TRBV11-3 and TRBJ2-1): EAGVVQSPRYKIIEKKQPVAFWCNPISGHNTLYWYLQNLGQGPELLIRYENEEAVDDSQLPKDRFSAERLKGVDSTLKIQPAELGDSAVYLCASSFAFRGRNNEQFFGPGTRLTVL.

J is TRBJ1-2 and V is TRBV27; TRBD1 aligns across 7 bases. Germline V CDR1 and CDR2: MNHEY, SMNVEV (reference sequence). With V trimmed by 6 bases and J by 2 bases, 6 bases remained unmatched. The CDR3 is 14 residues long. The CDR3 DNA reads TGTGCCAGCAGGACACTGGGACAGAACTATGGCTACACCTTC. Amino acid sequence: CASRTLGQNYGYTF.

The sample holds one count of this clone. This chain uses TRBV7-2 with TRBJ2-7, with 9 bases aligning to TRBD1. The CDR3 has 16 amino acids. After removal of 4 bases from V and 5 bases from J, the junction contained 12 bases not matched to a gene. Germline V CDR1 and CDR2: SGHTA, FQGNSA. This CDR3 is CASSSRPGQGWDEQYF. In DNA form, the CDR3 reads TGTGCCAGCAGCTCTCGCCCGGGACAGGGTTGGGACGAGCAGTACTTC.

The chain uses TRBV7-9 and TRBJ1-5; the D is unclear. Per germline, CDR1 SEHNR and CDR2 FQNEAQ (reference sequence). V lost 5 bases to trimming and J lost 5 bases, with 16 bases between them. This CDR3 has 15 residues. For the CDR3, the DNA is TGTGCCAGCAGCCCGAGACCCGTGCCGGATCAGCCCCAGCATTTT. Amino acid sequence: CASSPRPVPDQPQHF.

The rearrangement links TRBV27 to TRBJ2-3; D is perhaps TRBD1 (5 bases). The CDR3 sequence is 17 residues long. Between the trimmed V and J ends, which lost 6 bases and 0 bases, there was a span of 19 bases. CDR1 and CDR2 from the germline V gene are MNHEY and SMNVEV (reference sequence). Here the CDR3 DNA reads TGTGCCAGCAGACGACTTATGACAGTCTCGAGCACAGATACGCAGTATTTT. The encoded protein is CASRRLMTVSSTDTQYF.

The rearrangement links TRBV7-9 to TRBJ2-5, with 10 bases lining up with TRBD2. Judging by the DNA end, TRBJ2-7 fits better; the J call may be wrong. Germline CDR1 SEHNR, CDR2 FQNEAQ (reference sequence). This CDR3 contains 15 residues. Here the CDR3 DNA reads TGTGCCAGCAGCTCCCCCAGCGGGAGGGACGACGAGCAGTACTTC. This sequence encodes CASSSPSGRDDEQYF.

The chain recombines TRBV13 with TRBJ2-1, with 9 bases aligning to TRBD2. The CDR3 loop spans 14 amino acids. The V segment lost 2 bases and the J segment 5 bases; nucleotides outside the gene matches: 1. Germline lookup yields CDR1 PRHDT and CDR2 FYEKMQ (reference sequence). CDR3 bases: TGTGCCAGCAGCTTAAGACTAGCGGACAATGAGCAGTTCTTC. Protein: CASSLRLADNEQFF.

The genes are TRBV27 and TRBJ2-7, with TRBD1 as a possible D gene (5 bases). The V and J ends lost 2 bases and 6 bases respectively, with 14 bases between them. CDR3 length: 14 amino acids. Per the germline V gene, CDR1 is MNHEY and CDR2 is SMNVEV (reference sequence). This CDR3 is CASSLMGRDSEQYF. The CDR3 DNA reads TGTGCCAGCAGTTTAATGGGCAGGGATTCCGAGCAGTACTTC.

Regarding this clone: Other DNA sequences in this sample translate to the same CDR3. This chain joins TRBV7-3 and TRBJ2-5, with D perhaps TRBD1 (5 bases). The germline V gene encodes CDR1 SGHTA and CDR2 FQGTGA. The CDR3 extends over 14 amino acids. The V gene lost 1 base and the J gene lost 5 bases, with 11 bases spanning the gap. CDR3 in amino acids: CASSLNGAGETQYF. CDR3 coding DNA: TGTGCCAGCAGCTTAAATGGGGCCGGGGAGACCCAGTACTTC. The whole variable domain, remainder taken from reference TRBV7-3 and TRBJ2-5, is GAGVSQTPSNKVTEKGKYVELRCDPISGHTALYWYRQSLGQGPEFLIYFQGTGAADDSGLPNDRFFAVRPEGSVSTLKIQRTERGDSAVYLCASSLNGAGETQYFGPGTRLLVL.

This clone was recorded once. V usage is TRBV19 and J usage is TRBJ2-7, with 9 bases that match TRBD2. CDR1 and CDR2 from the germline V gene are LNHDA and SQIVND (reference sequence). Unmatched junction bases numbered 13, after V lost 3 bases and J lost 4 bases. The CDR3 has 17 residues. The CDR3 is CASSIKDSGRGSYEQYF. The CDR3 DNA reads as TGTGCCAGTAGTATCAAAGATAGCGGGAGAGGATCATACGAGCAGTACTTC. The full variable domain, with the rest looked up from reference TRBV19 and TRBJ2-7, is DGGITQSPKYLFRKEGQNVTLSCEQNLNHDAMYWYRQDPGQGLRLIYYSQIVNDFQKGDIAEGYSVSREKKESFPLTVTSAQKNPTAFYLCASSIKDSGRGSYEQYFGPGTRLTVT.

The rearrangement links TRBV7-2 to TRBJ2-1, with TRBD1 identical over 8 bases. V lost 5 bases, J lost 8 bases, and 14 bases stayed unmatched. The CDR3 length is 16 residues. Germline loops: CDR1 SGHTA, CDR2 FQGNSA. The chain's CDR3 is CASSNPGAGGAYEQFF. CDR3 coding DNA: TGTGCCAGCAGCAATCCCGGGGCAGGGGGCGCGTATGAGCAGTTCTTC.

On this clone itself: Additional DNA sequences in this sample encode the identical CDR3. This chain joins TRBV18 and TRBJ2-7; 10 bases are shared with TRBD1. The J segment lost 4 bases and the V segment lost 6 bases, leaving 9 bases of the junction unmatched. The CDR3 loop spans 15 amino acids. CDR1 KGHSH and CDR2 LQKENI come from the germline V gene. In nucleotides, the CDR3 is TGTGCCAGCTCTCCTCCGGGACAGGGGATTTACGAGCAGTACTTC. This translates into CASSPPGQGIYEQYF.

The genes are TRBV25-1 and TRBJ1-1, with a tentative D call TRBD1 (6 bases). Trimming pared 1 base from V and 1 base from J, leaving 7 bases between. This CDR3 region has 14 residues. From germline, CDR1 is MGHDK and CDR2 SYGVNS. The CDR3 sequence: CASSEWGANTEAFF. Here the CDR3 DNA reads TGTGCCAGCAGTGAATGGGGGGCGAACACTGAAGCTTTCTTT.

The chain recombines TRBV25-1 with TRBJ2-5; D might be TRBD2 (6 bases). CDR1 and CDR2 from the germline V gene are MGHDK and SYGVNS. CDR3 length: 12 amino acids. Trimming removed 7 bases from V and 2 bases from J, with 8 bases in between. The CDR3, as DNA: TGTGCCAGCACAGGGACTCAAGAGACCCAGTACTTC. This encodes CASTGTQETQYF.

Only one count was recorded for this clone. The CDR3 loop reads CSANYGGEQFF. As DNA, the CDR3 is TGCAGCGCGAATTACGGGGGTGAGCAGTTCTTC. This chain connects TRBV29-1 to TRBJ2-1, with D possibly TRBD2 on 6 matching bases. Trimming took 7 bases from V and 9 from J, leaving 13 bases between them. This CDR3 is built from 11 residues. Germline assignment: CDR1 SQVTM and CDR2 ANQGSEA.

The chain links TRBV10-1 to TRBJ2-2; maybe TRBD2 (6 bases). Germline V gene sequence: CDR1 WNHNN, CDR2 SYGVQD (reference sequence). This CDR3 contains 16 residues. V gave up 0 bases and J gave up 0 bases, with 8 bases separating them. This CDR3 reads CASSESGGANTGELFF. The CDR3 DNA is TGCGCCAGCAGTGAGTCGGGCGGGGCGAACACCGGGGAGCTGTTTTTT.

The genes are TRBV7-9 and TRBJ2-3; TRBD2 aligns across 9 bases. With V trimmed by 5 bases and J by 0 bases, 6 bases remained unmatched. Per the germline V gene, CDR1 is SEHNR and CDR2 is FQNEAQ (reference sequence). This CDR3 contains 16 residues. CDR3 sequence reads: CASSPRTSESTDTQYF. CDR3 sequence (DNA): TGTGCCAGCAGCCCTCGGACTAGCGAGAGCACAGATACGCAGTATTTT.

This chain links TRBV15 with TRBJ2-6; 8 nucleotides line up with TRBD2. The CDR3 runs to 17 residues. The germline V gene has CDR1 LNHNV and CDR2 YYDKDF (reference sequence). Germline trimming cut 8 bases from V and 5 bases from J; bases unmatched to any gene: 14. In DNA form, the CDR3 reads TGTGCCACCTTGGGGTTTCGGGAGGGCCATAGGGCCAACGTCCTGACTTTC. Its translation is CATLGFREGHRANVLTF.

With respect to this clone: Other DNA sequences from this sample encode an identical CDR3 as well. V gene TRBV11-2 combines with J gene TRBJ2-1; tentatively, D is TRBD2 (6 bases). V was shortened by 3 bases and J by 0 bases, with 6 bases between the two germline ends. The length of the CDR3 is 14 residues. Per the germline V gene, CDR1 is SGHAT and CDR2 is FQNNGV. The DNA for the CDR3 is TGTGCCAGCAGCTTCGGGAGCTCCTACAATGAGCAGTTCTTC. Residues: CASSFGSSYNEQFF.

In nucleotides, the CDR3 is TGTGCCACCAGCAGAGAACTTCAGGTATCCGGGGAGCTGTTTTTT. It translates to CATSRELQVSGELFF. The chain employs TRBV15 and TRBJ2-2; D is ambiguous. Trimming removed 0 bases at V and 6 bases at J, with 11 bases between. Germline CDR1 is LNHNV and CDR2 is YYDKDF (reference sequence). This CDR3 is 15 amino acids long.

The chain is built from TRBV28 and TRBJ2-1; D is undetermined. The CDR3 sequence is 17 residues long. The V and J ends lost 5 bases and 3 bases respectively, with 20 bases between them. Germline-derived CDR1 and CDR2 are MDHEN and SYDVKM. The CDR3 reads CASSPRLGQWGYNEQFF. DNA for the CDR3: TGTGCCAGCAGTCCACGACTCGGCCAGTGGGGCTACAATGAGCAGTTCTTC.

This CDR3 is CASPRQGLNTEAFF. For the CDR3, the DNA is TGTGCCAGCCCTAGACAGGGCTTGAACACTGAAGCTTTCTTT. This rearrangement joins TRBV6-1 to TRBJ1-1, with 7 bases lining up with TRBD1. With 8 bases clipped from V and 0 bases from J, the junction kept 6 bases outside the gene matches. The CDR3 is 14 residues long. The germline V gene has CDR1 MNHNS and CDR2 SASEGT.